The source of this T cell receptor beta chain is a study of blood T cell repertoires in COVID-19. Study overall: The United States, Italy and Spain were the sources of the acute and convalescent COVID-19 samples. PBMCs, B-cell-depleted T cells, or T cells were the source of the cDNA or gDNA that made up the material.

Per the authors' pipeline: Amplification with reference gene primers provided the estimates of nucleated cell counts. TCRdb keeps only in-frame clones here, not all; method: immunoSEQ multiplex PCR. Clone size and V and J calls were adopted from that table, with D and trimming inferred from the DNA. The sample holds tens of thousands of clones; about 81% are singletons and the top ten take 9% to 15%. The CDR3 contains 14 residues. Trimming pared 5 bases from V and 4 bases from J, leaving 11 bases between. CDR1 and CDR2 (germline): LGHNA, YSLEER. The chain combines TRBV4-3 with TRBJ1-4; weak D call: TRBD1 (5 bases). The sample was peripheral blood. This clonotype was sampled from a human donor in a cohort sampled during active COVID-19. CDR3 region: CASSSLTVNEKLFF. CDR3 in DNA: TGCGCCAGCAGCTCACTGACAGTTAATGAAAAACTGTTTTTT.